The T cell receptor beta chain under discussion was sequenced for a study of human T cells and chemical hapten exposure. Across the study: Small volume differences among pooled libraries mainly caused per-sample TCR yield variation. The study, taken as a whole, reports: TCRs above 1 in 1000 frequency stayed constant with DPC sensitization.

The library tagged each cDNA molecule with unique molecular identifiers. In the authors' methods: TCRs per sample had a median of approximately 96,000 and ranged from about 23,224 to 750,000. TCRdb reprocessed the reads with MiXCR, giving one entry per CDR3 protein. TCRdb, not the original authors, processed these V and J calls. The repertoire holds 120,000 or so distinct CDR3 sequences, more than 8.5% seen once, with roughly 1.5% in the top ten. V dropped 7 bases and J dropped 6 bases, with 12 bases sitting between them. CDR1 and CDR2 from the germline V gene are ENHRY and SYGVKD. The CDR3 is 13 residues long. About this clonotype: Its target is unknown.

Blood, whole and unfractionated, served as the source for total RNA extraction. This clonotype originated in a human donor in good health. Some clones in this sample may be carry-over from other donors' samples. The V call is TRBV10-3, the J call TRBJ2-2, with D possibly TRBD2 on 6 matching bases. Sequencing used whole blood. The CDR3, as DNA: TGTGCCATCAAGACGGGGGAACCCGGGGAGCTGTTTTTT. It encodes CAIKTGEPGELFF.